This T cell receptor beta chain was sequenced for a study of cytomegalovirus exposure and HLA in healthy donors. CDR1 MNHNS and CDR2 SASEGT come from the germline V gene. Trimming at V came to 2 bases and at J to 3 bases, leaving 9 bases not matched to a gene. This CDR3 is 17 amino acids long. This clone is judged medium-sized. In the PCR, 60 Vbeta and 13 Jbeta primers were used. Method: immunoSEQ multiplex PCR; TCRdb's copy keeps in-frame clones and lacks some. The table records under 100,000 clones, about 73% of them present only once. The V gene is TRBV6-1, the J gene TRBJ2-3, with 9 bases fitting TRBD2. The clonotype comes from a woman aged 45-60 years in good health and CMV-seropositive. The sequenced material came from PBMCs. The CDR3 sequence: CASSELGAGGRTDTQYF. CDR3 in DNA: TGTGCCAGCAGTGAACTCGGGGCGGGAGGGAGGACAGATACGCAGTATTTT.